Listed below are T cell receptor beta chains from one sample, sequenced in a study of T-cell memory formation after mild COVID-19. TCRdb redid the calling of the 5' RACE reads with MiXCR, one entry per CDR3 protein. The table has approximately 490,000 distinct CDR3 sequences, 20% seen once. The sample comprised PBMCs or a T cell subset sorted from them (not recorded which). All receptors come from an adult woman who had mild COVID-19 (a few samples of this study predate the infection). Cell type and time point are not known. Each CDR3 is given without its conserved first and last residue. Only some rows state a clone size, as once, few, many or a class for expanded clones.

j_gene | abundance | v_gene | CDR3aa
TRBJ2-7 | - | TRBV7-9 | ASSSPGHFYEQY
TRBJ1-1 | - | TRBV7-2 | ASSFQMNTEAF
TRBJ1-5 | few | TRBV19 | ASTSDRAVNQPQH
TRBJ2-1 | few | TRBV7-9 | ASSPRVRGTSYNEQF
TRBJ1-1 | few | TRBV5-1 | ASSLDNWVNTEAF
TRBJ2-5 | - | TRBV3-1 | ASSQDPRGQETQY
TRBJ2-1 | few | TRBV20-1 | SARFITSGRDNEQF
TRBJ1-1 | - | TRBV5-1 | ASSWGMLDGSNTEAF
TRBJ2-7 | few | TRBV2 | ASTGALDIYEQY
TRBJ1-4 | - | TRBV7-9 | ASSLEDRPNEKLF
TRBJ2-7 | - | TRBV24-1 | ATSAGHTYEQY